The source of this TCR beta chain is a study of immune cell composition in non-small cell lung cancer. General study findings and limits: TIL tumour reactivity correlated with maximal tumour-associated clone frequency in adenocarcinoma. 75% of squamous and roughly 32% of adenocarcinoma cases had tumour-associated clones >0.5%.

The normal lung sample lay at least 3 cm, and maximally far, from the tumour. Assay: immunoSEQ multiplex PCR; the TCRdb copy retains only in-frame clones and omits some. This sample has a few thousand clones; roughly 77% occur once, and the top ten carry 25%. CDR1 and CDR2 from the germline V gene are MNHEY and SVGAGI. With termini counted, the CDR3 has 15 amino acids. This clone was counted once. Its target is not known. The DNA is left out, because the CDR3 cannot be placed on it with certainty; the CDR3 is given as TCRdb lists it. The sample comprised non-adjacent lung tissue. The TCR comes from a human donor with non-small cell lung cancer. The J gene is TRBJ1-1, the V gene TRBV6-5; the table's D call, TRBD1, has no DNA check behind it. The CDR3 sequence: CASSTSTGGRTEAFF.